This entry describes one T cell receptor beta chain. Cohorts were assigned according to the clinical history that participants reported. J gave up 7 bases and V 7 bases, and 7 bases lay outside the gene matches. This CDR3 comprises 14 residues. The germline gives CDR1 MNHEY, CDR2 SVGAGI. This sample was taken from a study of blood T cell repertoires in COVID-19. Here immunoSEQ multiplex PCR was the method, and the copy in TCRdb shows in-frame clones only, minus some. In the table there are 360,000 or so clones, roughly 90% of which are singletons. The TCR originated in a woman in her twenties or thirties who had been exposed to COVID-19. Sequencing was done on a sample of PBMCs or T cells enriched from blood (not recorded which). This rearrangement joins TRBV6-5 to TRBJ2-1, with 10 bases that match TRBD2. In DNA form, the CDR3 reads TGTGCCAGCAACCTAGCGGGAGAGGGGAATGAGCAGTTCTTC. Protein: CASNLAGEGNEQFF.